Listed below are T cell receptor beta chains from one sample, sequenced in a study of cytomegalovirus exposure and HLA in healthy donors. Data came from immunoSEQ multiplex PCR; TCRdb stores just in-frame clones and leaves some out. The sample lists 250,000 to 350,000 clones, 80% occurring once. The sample consisted of PBMCs. The receptors were sampled from a girl aged 2-10 years in good health and CMV-seronegative. The CDR3 runs from the conserved cysteine through the conserved F or W. Each record gives: D gene, CDR3 length, J gene, clone size, V gene, CDR3 DNA, CDR3 protein. A D gene is named only where the DNA matches it firmly. The size field is filled for only some rows; it gives once, few, many or a size class.

>-|14|TRBJ2-7|-|TRBV6-1
TGTGCCAGCAGCCGAGACAGGTTCAACTACGAGCAGTACTTC
CASSRDRFNYEQYF
>-|13|TRBJ2-3|-|TRBV19
TGTGCCAGTAGACCCACAGGGCAAGATACGCAGTATTTT
CASRPTGQDTQYF
>-|22|TRBJ2-3|few|TRBV27
TGTGCCAGCAGTTTAAGGGGGCGGGCGGGGCCCAAGCGGGTGACTAGCACAGATACGCAGTATTTT
CASSLRGRAGPKRVTSTDTQYF
>-|14|TRBJ1-1|few|TRBV6-5
TGTGCCAGCAGTTACCACGGGACAACCACTGAAGCTTTCTTT
CASSYHGTTTEAFF
>-|13|TRBJ1-1|-|TRBV10-3
TGTGCCATCAGAGAGACAGGGAACACTGAAGCTTTCTTT
CAIRETGNTEAFF
>-|15|TRBJ1-4|-|TRBV4-1
TGCGCCAGCAGCCCAACCAGGCAGTCAAATGAAAAACTGTTTTTT
CASSPTRQSNEKLFF
>-|14|TRBJ1-2|-|TRBV19
TGTGCCAGTGGCAAAGGGGCCCCCAACTATGGCCACACCTTC
CASGKGAPNYGHTF
>TRBD2|16|TRBJ2-1|-|TRBV7-6
TGTGCCAGCAGCTTCAGTAGCGGGAGGGGGAACAATGAGCAGTTCTTC
CASSFSSGRGNNEQFF
>TRBD1|15|TRBJ1-1|once|TRBV18
TGTGCCAGCTCATTTCAGGGGGACGCCTTGACTGAAGCTTTCTTT
CASSFQGDALTEAFF
>-|16|TRBJ1-2|-|TRBV14
TGTGCCAGCAGCCATCCACCCGTCGGGTTTTTCTATGGCTACACCTTC
CASSHPPVGFFYGYTF
>TRBD2|14|TRBJ2-7|-|TRBV27
TGTGCCAGCAGTGTGACTAGCGGGACCGACGAGCAGTACTTC
CASSVTSGTDEQYF
>-|12|TRBJ1-2|-|TRBV28
TGTGCCAGCAGTTTCGGGGGGGATGGCTACACCTTC
CASSFGGDGYTF
>-|15|TRBJ1-5|few|TRBV12-5
TGTGCTAGTGACCTTAGGCCGGGTAGCAATCAGCCCCAGCATTTT
CASDLRPGSNQPQHF
>TRBD2|15|TRBJ2-7|few|TRBV6-1
TGTGCCAGCAGTGAAGTGTCTAGCGGGACGTACGAGCAGTACTTC
CASSEVSSGTYEQYF
>TRBD2|19|TRBJ2-5|-|TRBV19
TGTGCCAGTAGTATGAAACGGGGGGGCCCGGATATGTACCAAGAGACCCAGTACTTC
CASSMKRGGPDMYQETQYF
>TRBD2|14|TRBJ2-7|-|TRBV5-1
TGCGCCAGCAGCGTGGAGCGGGGGGGCGACGAGCAGTACTTC
CASSVERGGDEQYF
>-|13|TRBJ2-5|-|TRBV2
TGTGCCAGCAGTCGACACCCTGGAGAGACCCAGTACTTC
CASSRHPGETQYF
>TRBD1|14|TRBJ1-1|-|TRBV29-1
TGCAGCGTTGAAGGAGGGGGCGTGAACACTGAAGCTTTCTTT
CSVEGGGVNTEAFF
>TRBD2|15|TRBJ2-3|-|TRBV27
TGTGCCAGCAGTCCAGTAGCGGGAAGTACAGATACGCAGTATTTT
CASSPVAGSTDTQYF
>TRBD1|15|TRBJ2-7|few|TRBV13
TGTGCCAGCAGCTTACGGGACAGGCTAAGATACGAGCAGTACTTC
CASSLRDRLRYEQYF
>-|12|TRBJ1-4|few|TRBV18
TGTGCCAGCTCACAACGGAATGAAAAACTGTTTTTT
CASSQRNEKLFF
>TRBD2|15|TRBJ2-1|few|TRBV2
TGTGCCAGCAGTGTCGCAGCGGGAGGAAACAATGAGCAGTTCTTC
CASSVAAGGNNEQFF
>-|14|TRBJ1-2|-|TRBV1
TGCACCAGCGGAAGGACAGGGCCTAACTATGGCTACACCTTC
CTSGRTGPNYGYTF
>-|16|TRBJ1-1|-|TRBV9
TGTGCCAGCAGCGTAGGGCCGCCCCGGGAGAACACTGAAGCTTTCTTT
CASSVGPPRENTEAFF
>-|11|TRBJ1-5|-|TRBV2
TGTGCCAGCACAGGGCTTCAGCCCCAGCATTTT
CASTGLQPQHF
>-|12|TRBJ1-5|-|TRBV10-3
TGTGCCATCAGTGTTGTCTTTTCGGCCCAGCATTTT
CAISVVFSAQHF
>-|16|TRBJ1-6|-|TRBV9
TGTGCCAGCAGCCCATCAGGCCAAGTCTCGGTTTCACCCCTCCACTTT
CASSPSGQVSVSPLHF
>-|16|TRBJ2-5|-|TRBV28
TGTGCCAGCACTAGTGGGACTCTAACTGGGGGAGAGACCCAGTACTTC
CASTSGTLTGGETQYF
>-|15|TRBJ1-2|-|TRBV18
TGTGCCAGCTCACCACCGTCCAGCGCTAACTATGGCTACACCTTC
CASSPPSSANYGYTF
>TRBD1|15|TRBJ1-2|-|TRBV5-1
TGCGCCAGCAGCCCAGACGGGACAGGTCCCTATGGCTACACCTTC
CASSPDGTGPYGYTF
>TRBD2|16|TRBJ2-7|-|TRBV11-2
TGTGCCAGCAGCTTGACACGGACTAGCGGATCCTACGAGCAGTACTTC
CASSLTRTSGSYEQYF
>-|15|TRBJ2-2|-|TRBV6-6
TGTGCCAGCAGTTACTCGGGACAATACACCGGGGAGCTGTTTTTT
CASSYSGQYTGELFF
>-|15|TRBJ2-7|-|TRBV27
TGTGCCAGCAGGAAGTACGGGGGGCGACCCTACGAGCAGTACTTC
CASRKYGGRPYEQYF
>TRBD2|15|TRBJ2-1|-|TRBV5-4
TGTGCCAGCAGCTTAGGGACTAGCGGGTTTCTTGAGCAGTTCTTC
CASSLGTSGFLEQFF
>-|17|TRBJ2-5|-|TRBV5-1
TGCGCCAGCAGCTTGGCCTCTACGCGCGGAACCCAAGAGACCCAGTACTTC
CASSLASTRGTQETQYF
>-|14|TRBJ2-7|-|TRBV5-1
TGCGCCAGCACCAAGGGAGACGAAGGGTACGAGCAGTACTTC
CASTKGDEGYEQYF
>-|17|TRBJ2-7|-|TRBV21-1
TGTGCCAGCACCCCTATACTCCCGGCGGGGGACTCCTACGAGCAGTACTTC
CASTPILPAGDSYEQYF
>TRBD1|13|TRBJ2-5|-|TRBV2
TGTGCCAAAAGGACAGGTGTTTATGAGACCCAGTACTTC
CAKRTGVYETQYF
>TRBD1|14|TRBJ2-1|-|TRBV9
TGTGCCAGCAGCTTCGCAGGGGGCAGGAATGAGCAGTTCTTC
CASSFAGGRNEQFF
>-|14|TRBJ1-1|few|TRBV11-2
TGTGCCAGCAGCTTCGACCCCCGACGGGGTCGTGCTTTCTTT
CASSFDPRRGRAFF
>-|16|TRBJ1-1|-|TRBV28
TGTGCCAGCAGTTTATGGTACAGCAGTTTGAACACTGAAGCTTTCTTT
CASSLWYSSLNTEAFF
>TRBD1|15|TRBJ2-1|-|TRBV7-3
TGTGCCAGCAGCTCAACCGGGACAGGGGGCGATGAGCAGTTCTTC
CASSSTGTGGDEQFF
>TRBD1|13|TRBJ2-7|-|TRBV2
TGTGCCAGCAAGGGGGACAGGGCCTACGAGCAGTACTTC
CASKGDRAYEQYF
>TRBD2|18|TRBJ2-7|-|TRBV14
TGTGCCAGCAGCCAACCAAAAGCTAGCGGGAGAAGTAAATACGAGCAGTACTTC
CASSQPKASGRSKYEQYF
>TRBD1|15|TRBJ1-1|once|TRBV9
TGTGCCAGCAGCCATGGGGACAGGGCGGGAACTGAAGCTTTCTTT
CASSHGDRAGTEAFF
>-|14|TRBJ2-5|-|TRBV9
TGTGCCAGCAGCGGAGACCCAAGCGGGGAGACCCAGTACTTC
CASSGDPSGETQYF